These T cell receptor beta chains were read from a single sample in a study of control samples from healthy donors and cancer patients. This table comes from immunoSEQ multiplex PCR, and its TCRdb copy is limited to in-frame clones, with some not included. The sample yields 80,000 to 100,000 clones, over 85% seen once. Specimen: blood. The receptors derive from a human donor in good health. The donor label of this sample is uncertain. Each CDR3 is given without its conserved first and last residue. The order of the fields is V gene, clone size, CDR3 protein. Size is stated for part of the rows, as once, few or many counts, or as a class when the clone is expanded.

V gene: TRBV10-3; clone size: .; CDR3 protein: AISDLGFPPNT
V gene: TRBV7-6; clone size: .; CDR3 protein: ASSDRGSRIEAQY
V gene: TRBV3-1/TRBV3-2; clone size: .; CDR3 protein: ASSQGAGGDTQY
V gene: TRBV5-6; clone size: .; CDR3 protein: ASSPWKIATNEKLF
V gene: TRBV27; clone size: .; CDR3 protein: ASSFRGLANEKLF
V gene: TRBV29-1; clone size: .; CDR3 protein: SASVEVFAEAF
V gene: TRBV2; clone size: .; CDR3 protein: ASTSQETQY
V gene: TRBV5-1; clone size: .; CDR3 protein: ASSLLRGELREAF
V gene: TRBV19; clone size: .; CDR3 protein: ASSIVLAGANTDTQY
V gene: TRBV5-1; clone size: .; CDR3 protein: ASSTRGGGDYEQY
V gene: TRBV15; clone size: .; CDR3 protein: ATSTLPSGANVLT
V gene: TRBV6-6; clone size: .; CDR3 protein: ASSYSIGDTQY
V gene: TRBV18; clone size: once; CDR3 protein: ASSPLGKTDRESGELF
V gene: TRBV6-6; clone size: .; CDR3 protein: ASSYSKKLF
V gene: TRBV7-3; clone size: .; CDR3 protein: ASSLQGGPYNEQF
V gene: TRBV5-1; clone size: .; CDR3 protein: ASSLGGGLNTEAF
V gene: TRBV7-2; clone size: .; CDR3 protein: ASSLRRVGVRGELF
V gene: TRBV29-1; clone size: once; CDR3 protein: SVQGIIYNEQF
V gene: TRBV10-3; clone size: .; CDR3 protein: AISADGTDNEQF
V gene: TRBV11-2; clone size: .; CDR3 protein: ASSLVMGGPSGNTIY
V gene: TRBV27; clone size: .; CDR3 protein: ASSLFERQPQH
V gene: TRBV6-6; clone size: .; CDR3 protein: ASSYSANQPQH
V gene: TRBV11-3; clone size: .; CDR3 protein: ASSKGTANTGELF
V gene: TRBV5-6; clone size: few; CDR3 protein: ASSLTRQKQQPQH
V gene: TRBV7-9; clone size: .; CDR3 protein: ASRLGEGAEAF
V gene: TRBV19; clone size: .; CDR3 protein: ASSTGDSNSPLH
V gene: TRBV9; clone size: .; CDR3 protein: ASSVAGETEAF
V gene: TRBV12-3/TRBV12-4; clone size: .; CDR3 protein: ASSPLAKNIQY
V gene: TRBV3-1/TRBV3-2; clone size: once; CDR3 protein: ASSQDRTQRNTDTQY